Sequencing of this T cell receptor beta chain was carried out in a study of identical twins. Points from the study as a whole: Surplus twin overlap in beta out-of-frame sequences was less pronounced.

This clonotype was counted between two and nine times. What it binds is not known. This CDR3 is built from 19 residues. CDR1 is SNHLY, CDR2 FYNNEI, per germline. The ends were cut back, 0 bases at V and 0 bases at J, with 21 bases in the middle. TCRdb re-analysed the 5' RACE reads in MiXCR, keeping a single row per CDR3 protein. This sample has under 800,000 distinct CDR3 sequences, with 20% to 25% found just once. These same data were also listed under a study on T cells expressing NK-cell markers. That study adds: The eight sequenced donors comprised seven who were HCMV-seropositive and one who was seronegative. Where several donors were concerned, these clonotypes also led the CD3+CD56-NKG2C+ fraction.

Specimen: PBMCs. The chain uses TRBV2 and TRBJ2-7; unclear D gene. This sequence originates from a woman aged 18 to 35 in good health. CDR3 sequence: CASSEAFEGYLSSSYEQYF. In nucleotides, the CDR3 is TGTGCCAGCAGTGAAGCGTTCGAAGGCTACTTAAGCAGCTCCTACGAGCAGTACTTC.